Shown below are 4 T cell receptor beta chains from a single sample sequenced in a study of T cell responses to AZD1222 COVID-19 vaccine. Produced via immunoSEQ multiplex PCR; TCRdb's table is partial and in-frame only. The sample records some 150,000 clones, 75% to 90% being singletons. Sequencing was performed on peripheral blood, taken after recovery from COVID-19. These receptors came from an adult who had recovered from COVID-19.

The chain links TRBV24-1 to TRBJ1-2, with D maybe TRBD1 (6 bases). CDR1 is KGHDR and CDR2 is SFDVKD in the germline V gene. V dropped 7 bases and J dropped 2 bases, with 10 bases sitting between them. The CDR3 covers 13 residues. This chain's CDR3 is CATRAGGNYGYTF. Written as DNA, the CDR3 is TGTGCCACCAGAGCCGGGGGCAACTATGGCTACACCTTC.

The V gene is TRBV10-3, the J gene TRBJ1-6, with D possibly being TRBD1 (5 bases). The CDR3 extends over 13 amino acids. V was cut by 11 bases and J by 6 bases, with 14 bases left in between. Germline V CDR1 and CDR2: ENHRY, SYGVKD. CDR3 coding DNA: TGTGCCGTCCGGGGGGATGGTAATTCACCCCTCCACTTT. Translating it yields CAVRGDGNSPLHF.

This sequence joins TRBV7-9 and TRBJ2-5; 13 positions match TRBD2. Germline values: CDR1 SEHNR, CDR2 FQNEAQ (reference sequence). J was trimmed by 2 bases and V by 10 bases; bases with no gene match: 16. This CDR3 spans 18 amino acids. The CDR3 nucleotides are TGTGCCACCTTAAAGGACAGGGTGGGACTAGCGGGGCAAGAGACCCAGTACTTC. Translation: CATLKDRVGLAGQETQYF.

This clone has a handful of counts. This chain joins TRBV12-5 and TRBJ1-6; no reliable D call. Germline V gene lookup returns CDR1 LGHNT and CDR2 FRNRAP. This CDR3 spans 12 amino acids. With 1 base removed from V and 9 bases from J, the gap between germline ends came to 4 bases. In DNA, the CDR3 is TGTGCTAGTGGTTTGGGCGTTTCACCCCTCCACTTT. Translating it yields CASGLGVSPLHF.